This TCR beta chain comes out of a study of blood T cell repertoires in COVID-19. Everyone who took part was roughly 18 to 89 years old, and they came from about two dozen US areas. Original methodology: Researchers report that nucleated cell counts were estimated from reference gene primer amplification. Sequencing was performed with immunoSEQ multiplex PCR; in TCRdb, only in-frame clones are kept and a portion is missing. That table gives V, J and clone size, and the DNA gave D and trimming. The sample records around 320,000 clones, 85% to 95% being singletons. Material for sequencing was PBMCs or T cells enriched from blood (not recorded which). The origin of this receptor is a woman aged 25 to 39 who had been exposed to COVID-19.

CDR3 residues: CASSQDQRGGTEAFF. The CDR3 DNA sequence: TGCGCCAGCAGCCAAGATCAGAGGGGGGGGACTGAAGCTTTCTTT. The chain has TRBV4-3 and TRBJ1-1; tentatively, D is TRBD1 (6 bases). V was pared by 0 bases and J by 5 bases, with 13 bases between. This CDR3 region has 15 residues. CDR1 and CDR2 (germline): LGHNA, YSLEER.